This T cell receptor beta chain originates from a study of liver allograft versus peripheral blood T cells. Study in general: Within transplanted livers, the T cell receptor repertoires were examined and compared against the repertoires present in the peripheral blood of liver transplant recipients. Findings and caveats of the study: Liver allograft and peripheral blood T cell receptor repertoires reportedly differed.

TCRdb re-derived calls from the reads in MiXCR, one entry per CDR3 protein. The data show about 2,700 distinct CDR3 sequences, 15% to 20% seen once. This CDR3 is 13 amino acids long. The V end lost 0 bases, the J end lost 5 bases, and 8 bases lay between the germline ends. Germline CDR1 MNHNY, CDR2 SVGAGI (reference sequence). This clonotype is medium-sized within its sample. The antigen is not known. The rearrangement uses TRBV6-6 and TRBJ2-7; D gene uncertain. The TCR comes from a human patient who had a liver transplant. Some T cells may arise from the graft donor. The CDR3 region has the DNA TGTGCCAGCAGTTACTCGAACTCGAACGAGCAGTACTTC. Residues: CASSYSNSNEQYF.